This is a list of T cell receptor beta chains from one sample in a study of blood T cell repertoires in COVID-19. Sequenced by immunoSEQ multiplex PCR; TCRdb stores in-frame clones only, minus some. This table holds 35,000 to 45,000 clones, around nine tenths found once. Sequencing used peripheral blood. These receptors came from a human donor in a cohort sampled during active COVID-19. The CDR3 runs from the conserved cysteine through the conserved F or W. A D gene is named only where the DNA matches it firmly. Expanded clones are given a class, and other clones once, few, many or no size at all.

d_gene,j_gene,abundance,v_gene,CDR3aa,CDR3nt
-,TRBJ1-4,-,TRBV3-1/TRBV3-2,CASSPGFRNEKLFF,TGTGCCAGCAGCCCGGGGTTTCGAAATGAAAAACTGTTTTTT
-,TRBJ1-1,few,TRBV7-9,CASSSRQKAFF,TGTGCCAGCAGCTCCCGACAGAAAGCTTTCTTT
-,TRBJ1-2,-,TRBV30,CAWRKGGYTF,TGTGCCTGGAGAAAGGGGGGCTACACCTTC
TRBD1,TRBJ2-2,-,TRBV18,CASSPRDRDAGELFF,TGTGCCAGCTCACCCCGGGACAGGGATGCCGGGGAGCTGTTTTTT
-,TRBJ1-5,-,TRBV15,CATSRTREYQPQHF,TGTGCCACCAGCAGAACTCGGGAGTATCAGCCCCAGCATTTT
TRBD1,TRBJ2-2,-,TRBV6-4,CASSPDREVAGELFF,TGTGCCAGCAGCCCGGACAGGGAGGTAGCCGGGGAGCTGTTTTTT
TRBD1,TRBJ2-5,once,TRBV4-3,CASSQTYRGSGETQYF,TGCGCCAGCAGCCAGACGTACAGGGGAAGTGGAGAGACCCAGTACTTC
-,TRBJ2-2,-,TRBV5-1,CASSLNHRGTGELFF,TGCGCCAGCAGCTTGAATCATCGAGGCACCGGGGAGCTGTTTTTT
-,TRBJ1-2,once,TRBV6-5,CASSYGGAYGYTF,TGTGCCAGCAGTTACGGGGGGGCCTATGGCTACACCTTC
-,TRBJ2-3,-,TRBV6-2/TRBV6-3,CASSYGPGVTDTQYF,TGTGCCAGCAGTTACGGACCGGGGGTGACAGATACGCAGTATTTT
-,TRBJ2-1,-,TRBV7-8,CASSLIGDPYNEQFF,TGTGCCAGCAGCTTAATAGGAGACCCGTACAATGAGCAGTTCTTC
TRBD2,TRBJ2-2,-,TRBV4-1,CASSQEDLAGGELFF,TGCGCCAGCAGCCAAGAAGATCTAGCGGGCGGGGAGCTGTTTTTT
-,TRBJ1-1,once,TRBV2,CASRPLREVNTEAFF,TGTGCCAGCAGACCCCTCCGGGAAGTCAACACTGAAGCTTTCTTT
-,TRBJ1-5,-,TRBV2,CASQTGFDQPQHF,TGTGCCAGCCAAACAGGGTTCGATCAGCCCCAGCATTTT
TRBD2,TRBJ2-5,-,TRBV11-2,CASSLWGAGGGGAETQYF,TGTGCCAGCAGCTTATGGGGTGCCGGCGGCGGGGGGGCTGAGACCCAGTACTTC
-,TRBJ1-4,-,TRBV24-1,CATSDGSTNEKLFF,TGTGCCACCAGCGACGGGTCAACTAATGAAAAACTGTTTTTT
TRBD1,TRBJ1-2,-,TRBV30,CAGGQGAGGYTF,TGTGCCGGCGGACAGGGGGCAGGTGGCTACACCTTC
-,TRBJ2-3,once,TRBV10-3,CAIRKASASTDTQYF,TGTGCCATAAGAAAGGCTAGCGCCAGCACAGATACGCAGTATTTT
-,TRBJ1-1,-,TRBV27,CASSLRVYTEAFF,TGTGCCAGCAGTCTCAGGGTTTACACTGAAGCTTTCTTT
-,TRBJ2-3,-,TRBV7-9,CASSPHTDTQYF,TGTGCCAGCAGCCCCCACACAGATACGCAGTATTTT
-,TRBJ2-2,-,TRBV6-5,CASSRGAGATGELFF,TGTGCCAGCAGCCGAGGTGCGGGGGCCACCGGGGAGCTGTTTTTT
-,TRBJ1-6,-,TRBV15,CATSTDRTQYNSPLHF,TGTGCCACCAGCACTGACAGAACCCAATATAATTCACCCCTCCACTTT
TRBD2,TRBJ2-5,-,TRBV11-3,CASSLDVGRAQYF,TGTGCCAGCAGCCTCGACGTAGGGAGGGCCCAGTACTTC
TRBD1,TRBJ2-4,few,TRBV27,CASTEGTGTGKNIQYF,TGTGCCAGTACCGAGGGTACCGGGACAGGAAAAAACATTCAGTACTTC
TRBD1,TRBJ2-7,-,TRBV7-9,CASSPNRQGTYEQYF,TGTGCCAGCAGCCCCAACCGACAGGGTACCTACGAGCAGTACTTC
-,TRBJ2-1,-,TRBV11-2,CASSLAGFTYNEQFF,TGTGCCAGCAGCTTGGCAGGGTTTACCTACAATGAGCAGTTCTTC
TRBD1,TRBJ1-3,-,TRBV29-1,CSGKTGGRNTIYF,TGCAGCGGGAAGACAGGGGGTAGAAACACCATATATTTT
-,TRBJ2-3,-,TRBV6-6,CASSHGRGPPSTDTQYF,TGTGCCAGCAGTCACGGGAGGGGGCCTCCTAGCACAGATACGCAGTATTTT
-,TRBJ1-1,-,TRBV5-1,CASSLVGGIKNTEAFF,TGCGCCAGCAGCTTGGTTGGGGGCATTAAGAACACTGAAGCTTTCTTT
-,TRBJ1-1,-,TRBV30,CAWMGNRVHTEAFF,TGTGCCTGGATGGGTAACAGGGTCCACACTGAAGCTTTCTTT
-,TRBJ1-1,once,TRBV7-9,CASSDQLRGTEAFF,TGTGCCAGCAGTGACCAGCTCCGAGGCACTGAAGCTTTCTTT
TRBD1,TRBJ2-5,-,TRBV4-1,CASSQWTGGLETQYF,TGCGCCAGCAGCCAGTGGACAGGGGGCTTGGAGACCCAGTACTTC
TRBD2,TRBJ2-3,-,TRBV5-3,CARRTSGGCTDTQYF,TGTGCCAGAAGGACTAGCGGGGGATGCACAGATACGCAGTATTTT
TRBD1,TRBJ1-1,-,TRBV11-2,CASSFQGVMNTEAFF,TGTGCCAGCAGCTTTCAGGGGGTCATGAACACTGAAGCTTTCTTT
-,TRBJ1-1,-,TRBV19,CASSTSLNTEAFF,TGTGCCAGTAGTACGAGTCTGAACACTGAAGCTTTCTTT
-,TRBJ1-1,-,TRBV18,CASSPIGMNTEAFF,TGTGCCAGCTCACCAATCGGGATGAACACTGAAGCTTTCTTT
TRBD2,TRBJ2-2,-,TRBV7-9,CASHTGLADGSVGELFF,TGTGCCAGCCATACGGGACTAGCGGATGGGTCAGTCGGGGAGCTGTTTTTT
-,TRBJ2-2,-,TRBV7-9,CASSLERQGPGELFF,TGTGCCAGCAGCTTAGAGAGGCAGGGCCCCGGGGAGCTGTTTTTT
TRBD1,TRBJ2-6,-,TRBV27,CASRIQGQGLAGANVLTF,TGTGCCAGCAGGATCCAAGGACAGGGATTGGCTGGGGCCAACGTCCTGACTTTC
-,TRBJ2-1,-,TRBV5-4,CASSLANSYNEQFF,TGTGCCAGCAGCTTGGCCAATTCCTACAATGAGCAGTTCTTC
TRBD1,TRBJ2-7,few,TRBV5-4,CASSLPGGTYEQYF,TGTGCCAGCAGCCTGCCAGGGGGCACATACGAGCAGTACTTC
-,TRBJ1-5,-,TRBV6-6,CASSYSEGNQPQHF,TGTGCCAGCAGTTACTCGGAGGGGAATCAGCCCCAGCATTTT
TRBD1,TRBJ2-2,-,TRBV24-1,CATSEGSTGGPAGELFF,TGTGCCACCAGTGAGGGCTCAACAGGGGGCCCAGCCGGGGAGCTGTTTTTT
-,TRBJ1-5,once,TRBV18,CASSLGGGNQPQHF,TGTGCCAGCTCACTAGGCGGAGGCAATCAGCCCCAGCATTTT
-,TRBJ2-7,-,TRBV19,CASSPFPYGGEQYF,TGTGCCAGTAGCCCGTTCCCTTATGGCGGCGAGCAGTACTTC